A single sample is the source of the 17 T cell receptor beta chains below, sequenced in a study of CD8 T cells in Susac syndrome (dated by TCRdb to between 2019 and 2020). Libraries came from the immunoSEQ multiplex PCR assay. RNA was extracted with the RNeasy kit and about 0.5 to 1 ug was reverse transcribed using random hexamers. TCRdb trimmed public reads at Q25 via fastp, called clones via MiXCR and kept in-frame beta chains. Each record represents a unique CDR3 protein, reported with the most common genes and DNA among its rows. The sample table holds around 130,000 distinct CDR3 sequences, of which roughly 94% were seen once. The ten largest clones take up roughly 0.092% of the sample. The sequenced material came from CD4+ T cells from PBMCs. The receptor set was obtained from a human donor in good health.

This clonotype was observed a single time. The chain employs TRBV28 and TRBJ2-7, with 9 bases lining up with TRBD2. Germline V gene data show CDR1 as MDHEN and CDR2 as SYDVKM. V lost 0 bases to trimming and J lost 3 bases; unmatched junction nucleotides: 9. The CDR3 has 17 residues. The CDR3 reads CASSLWVGASGIYEQYF. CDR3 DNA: TGTGCCAGCAGTTTATGGGTCGGTGCTAGCGGGATCTACGAGCAGTACTTC.

CDR3 loop: CASRTGVITGELFF. CDR3 sequence (DNA): TGTGCCAGTAGGACAGGGGTGATTACCGGGGAGCTGTTTTTT. V gene TRBV19 combines with J gene TRBJ2-2, with TRBD1 identical over 8 bases. CDR1 LNHDA and CDR2 SQIVND come from the germline V gene (reference sequence). The junction had 5 bases not matched to a gene; V was cut back by 6 bases and J by 5 bases. CDR3 length equals 14 residues.

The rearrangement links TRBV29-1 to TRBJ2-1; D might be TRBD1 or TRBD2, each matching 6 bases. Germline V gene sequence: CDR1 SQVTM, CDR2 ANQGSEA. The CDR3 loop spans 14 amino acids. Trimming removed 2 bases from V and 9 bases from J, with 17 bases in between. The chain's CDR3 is CSVERGATGSEQFF. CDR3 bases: TGCAGCGTTGAAAGGGGGGCCACCGGGAGTGAGCAGTTCTTC.

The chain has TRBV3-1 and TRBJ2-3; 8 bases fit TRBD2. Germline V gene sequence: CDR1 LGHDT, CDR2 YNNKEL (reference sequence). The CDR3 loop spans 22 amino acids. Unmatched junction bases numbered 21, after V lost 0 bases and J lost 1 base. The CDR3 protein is CASSQDPPLRWAGGGGTDTQYF. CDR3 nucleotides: TGTGCCAGCAGCCAAGACCCTCCCTTGAGGTGGGCGGGAGGAGGGGGCACAGATACGCAGTATTTT.

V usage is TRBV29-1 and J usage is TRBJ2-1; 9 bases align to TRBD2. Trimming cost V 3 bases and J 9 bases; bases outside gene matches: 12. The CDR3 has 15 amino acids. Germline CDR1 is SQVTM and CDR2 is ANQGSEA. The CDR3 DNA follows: TGCAGCGTTGATGGGGCGGGAGGGCCGGGGGGTGAGCAGTTCTTC. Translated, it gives CSVDGAGGPGGEQFF.

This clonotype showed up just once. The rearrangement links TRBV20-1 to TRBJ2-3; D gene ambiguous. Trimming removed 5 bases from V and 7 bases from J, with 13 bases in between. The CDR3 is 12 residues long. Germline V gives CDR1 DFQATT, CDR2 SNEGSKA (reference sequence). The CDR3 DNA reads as TGCAGTGCTGGGGATGCGGCGAATACGCAGTATTTT. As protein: CSAGDAANTQYF.

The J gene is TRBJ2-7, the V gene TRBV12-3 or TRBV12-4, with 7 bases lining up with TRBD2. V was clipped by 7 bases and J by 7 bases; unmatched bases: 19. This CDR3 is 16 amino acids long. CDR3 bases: TGTGCCAGCACCCCTCGATTATGGCGGGAGACGGGAGAGCAGTACTTC. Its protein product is CASTPRLWRETGEQYF.

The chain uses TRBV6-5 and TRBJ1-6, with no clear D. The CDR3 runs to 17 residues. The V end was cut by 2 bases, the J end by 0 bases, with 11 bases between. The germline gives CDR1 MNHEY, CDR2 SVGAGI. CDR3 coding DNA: TGTGCCAGCAGTTACCGTGTACCGAGCTCCTATAATTCACCCCTCCACTTT. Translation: CASSYRVPSSYNSPLHF.

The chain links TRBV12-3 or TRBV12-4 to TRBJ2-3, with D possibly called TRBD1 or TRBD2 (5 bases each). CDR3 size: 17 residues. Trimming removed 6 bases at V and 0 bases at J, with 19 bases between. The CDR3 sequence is CASSGVWAGWSTDTQYF. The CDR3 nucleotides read TGTGCCAGCAGCGGGGTTTGGGCAGGGTGGAGCACAGATACGCAGTATTTT.

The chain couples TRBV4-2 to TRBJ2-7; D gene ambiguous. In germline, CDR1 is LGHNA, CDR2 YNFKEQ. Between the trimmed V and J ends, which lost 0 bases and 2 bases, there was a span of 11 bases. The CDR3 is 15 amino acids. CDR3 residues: CASSQDPQATYEQYF. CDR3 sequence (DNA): TGTGCCAGCAGCCAAGATCCGCAGGCGACCTACGAGCAGTACTTC.

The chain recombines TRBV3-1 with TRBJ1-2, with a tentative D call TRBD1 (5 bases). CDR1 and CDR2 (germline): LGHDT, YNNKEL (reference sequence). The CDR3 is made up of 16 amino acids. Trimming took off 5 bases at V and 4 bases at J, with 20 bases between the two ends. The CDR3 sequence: CASSVWGQTPPYGYTF. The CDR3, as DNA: TGTGCCAGCAGCGTATGGGGCCAAACACCCCCCTATGGCTACACCTTC.

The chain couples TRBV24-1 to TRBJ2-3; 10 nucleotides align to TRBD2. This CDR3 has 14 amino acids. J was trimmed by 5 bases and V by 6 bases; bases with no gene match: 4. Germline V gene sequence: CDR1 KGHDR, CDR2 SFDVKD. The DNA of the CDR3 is TGTGCCACCAGTCCTAGCGGGAGCGGAGATACGCAGTATTTT. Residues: CATSPSGSGDTQYF.

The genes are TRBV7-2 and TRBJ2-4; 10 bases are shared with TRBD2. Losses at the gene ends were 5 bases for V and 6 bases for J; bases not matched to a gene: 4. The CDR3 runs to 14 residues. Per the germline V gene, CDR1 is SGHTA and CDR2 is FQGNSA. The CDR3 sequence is CASSTSGTGNIQYF. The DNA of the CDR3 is TGTGCCAGCAGCACTAGCGGGACGGGAAACATTCAGTACTTC.

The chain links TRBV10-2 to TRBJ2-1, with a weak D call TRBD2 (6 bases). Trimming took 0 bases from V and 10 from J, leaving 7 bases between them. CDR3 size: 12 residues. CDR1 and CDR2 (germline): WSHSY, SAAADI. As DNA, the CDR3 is TGCGCCAGCAGTGAGTCGGAGGGGGAGCAGTTCTTC. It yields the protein CASSESEGEQFF.

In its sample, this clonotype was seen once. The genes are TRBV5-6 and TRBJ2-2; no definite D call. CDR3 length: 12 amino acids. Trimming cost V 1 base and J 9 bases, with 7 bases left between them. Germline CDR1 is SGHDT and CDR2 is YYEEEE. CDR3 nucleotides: TGTGCCAGCAGCTTGTTTGGCCGGGAGCTGTTTTTT. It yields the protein CASSLFGRELFF. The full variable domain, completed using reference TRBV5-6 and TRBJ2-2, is DAGVTQSPTHLIKTRGQQVTLRCSPKSGHDTVSWYQQALGQGPQFIFQYYEEEERQRGNFPDRFSGHQFPNYSSELNVNALLLGDSALYLCASSLFGRELFFGEGSRLTVL.

The CDR3 region has the DNA TGCAGCGTTGAGCACTACCAAGAGACCCAGTACTTC. Amino acid sequence: CSVEHYQETQYF. J is TRBJ2-5 and V is TRBV29-1; D gene uncertain. The germline V gene has CDR1 SQVTM and CDR2 ANQGSEA. Trimming removed 3 bases from V and 0 bases from J, with 5 bases in between. The CDR3 length is 12 residues.

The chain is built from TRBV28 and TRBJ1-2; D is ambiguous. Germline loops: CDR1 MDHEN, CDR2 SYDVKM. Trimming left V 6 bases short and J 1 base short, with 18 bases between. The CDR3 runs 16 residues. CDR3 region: CASSRRRANVNYGYTF. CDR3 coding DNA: TGTGCCAGCAGCCGCCGACGAGCCAACGTTAACTATGGCTACACCTTC.